This is a list of T cell receptor beta chains from one sample in a study of cytomegalovirus exposure and HLA in healthy donors. TCRdb keeps only in-frame clones here, not all; method: immunoSEQ multiplex PCR. Seen here are roughly 160,000 clones, about 80% observed once, and the top ten hold 1%. The sample consisted of PBMCs. The receptor source for this set is a woman between 50 and 59 years old in good health and CMV-seropositive. CDR3s include the opening cysteine and the closing phenylalanine or tryptophan. A D gene is named only where the DNA matches it firmly. A clone size is listed for some rows: how often the clone was seen (once, few, many), or a class if it is expanded.

TRBV13	-	TRBD1	TRBJ1-4	14	CASSLDRGHEKLFF	TGTGCCAGCAGCTTAGACAGGGGGCATGAAAAACTGTTTTTT
TRBV7-9	once	-	TRBJ1-4	16	CSSSLLGRATNEKLFF	TGTTCCAGCAGCTTGTTAGGCCGGGCAACTAATGAAAAACTGTTTTTT
TRBV28	-	-	TRBJ1-5	15	CASSVQGSGNQPQHF	TGTGCCAGCAGTGTCCAGGGGTCTGGCAATCAGCCCCAGCATTTT
TRBV9	-	-	TRBJ2-1	14	CASSVGESFNEQFF	TGTGCCAGCAGCGTAGGCGAGTCTTTCAATGAGCAGTTCTTC
TRBV5-1	-	-	TRBJ2-1	15	CASSASGTRNNEQFF	TGCGCCAGCAGCGCATCCGGGACTCGGAACAATGAGCAGTTCTTC
TRBV9	-	TRBD2	TRBJ2-2	20	CASSPSGTPSGRAWTGELFF	TGTGCCAGCAGCCCCTCCGGGACCCCAAGCGGGAGGGCCTGGACCGGGGAGCTGTTTTTT
TRBV11-3	-	-	TRBJ2-7	13	CANSLLPTYEQYF	TGTGCCAACAGCTTACTCCCAACTTACGAGCAGTACTTC
TRBV6-5	-	TRBD1	TRBJ2-1	14	CASRRDRGYNEQFF	TGTGCCAGCAGACGGGACAGGGGGTACAATGAGCAGTTCTTC
TRBV6-5	-	-	TRBJ1-4	15	CASSVSTVSSFGLFF	TGTGCCAGCAGTGTATCGACAGTTTCTTCCTTTGGACTGTTTTTT
TRBV21-1	-	-	TRBJ1-5	16	CASSKGRTVGNQPQHF	TGTGCCAGCAGCAAAGGGAGGACGGTTGGCAATCAGCCCCAGCATTTT
TRBV7-6	few	-	TRBJ2-5	16	CASSTAYSQGAETQYF	TGTGCCAGCAGCACAGCTTACAGCCAAGGGGCAGAGACCCAGTACTTC
TRBV5-1	-	TRBD1	TRBJ1-2	18	CASSLAGQKDRAMVGYTF	TGCGCCAGCAGCTTGGCCGGACAGAAGGACAGGGCAATGGTAGGCTACACCTTC
TRBV28	-	-	TRBJ1-4	14	CASILQGTGEKLFF	TGTGCCAGCATCCTACAGGGTACGGGTGAAAAACTGTTTTTT
TRBV9	-	TRBD1	TRBJ2-7	15	CASSVHGQGVLEQYF	TGTGCCAGCAGCGTTCACGGTCAGGGGGTCCTCGAGCAGTACTTC